These T cell receptor beta chains were read from a single sample in a study of T cell clones after liver transplantation. These TCRs are of unknown antigen specificity. Profiling relied on immunoSEQ multiplex PCR, and the TCRdb table lists in-frame clones only, not all of them. The sample data list approximately 50 clones. Sequencing was done on a sample of CD8+ T cells from cultured PBMCs. The receptors shown here come from a human patient who received a liver transplant. Some T cells may arise from the graft donor. Both conserved end residues are part of each CDR3. The D gene is left open where the match is weak. A clone size is listed for some rows: how often the clone was seen (once, few, many), or a class if it is expanded.

. | . | TRBJ2-1 | TRBV21-1 | TGTGCCAGCAGCCACAGAGTAGTACACCATTCCGACAATGAGCAGTTCTTC | CASSHRVVHHSDNEQFF
. | TRBD2 | TRBJ2-1 | TRBV28 | TGTGCCAGCAGTTTACTAGCGGTTTACAATGAGCAGTTCTTC | CASSLLAVYNEQFF
hyperexpanded | . | TRBJ2-7 | TRBV7-9 | TGTGCCAGCAGCTTAGGAAATGAGCAGTACTTC | CASSLGNEQYF
hyperexpanded | . | TRBJ1-3 | TRBV7-9 | TGTGCCAGCAGCCCCACGGAGTCTGGAAACACCATATATTTT | CASSPTESGNTIYF
hyperexpanded | TRBD2 | TRBJ2-1 | TRBV19 | TGTGCCAGTAGGGGACTACCCGTTGAGCAGTTCTTC | CASRGLPVEQFF
. | . | TRBJ1-6 | TRBV27 | TGTGCCAGCAGTTTTGCAGAAACCTCACCCCTCCACTTT | CASSFAETSPLHF
. | . | TRBJ1-3 | TRBV7-3 | TGTGCCAGCAGCCCCACGGAGTCTGGAAACACCATATATTTT | CASSPTESGNTIYF
. | . | TRBJ2-3 | TRBV5-1 | TGCGCCAGCAGCTTGTCCCAGGGCGCCGTAGATACGCAGTATTTT | CASSLSQGAVDTQYF
. | . | TRBJ1-3 | TRBV11-2 | TGTGCCAGCAGCCCCACGGAGTCTGGAAACACCATATATTTT | CASSPTESGNTIYF
hyperexpanded | . | TRBJ1-1 | TRBV25-1 | TGTGCCAGCAGTGCAATTACTGAAGCTTTCTTT | CASSAITEAFF
few | . | TRBJ2-1 | TRBV7-6 | TGTGCCAGCAGTCGGAGCTCCTACAATGAGCAGTTCTTC | CASSRSSYNEQFF
. | . | TRBJ2-5 | TRBV2 | TGTGCCAGCAGTGAAGGTTTTGCGCCAAATGAGACCCAGTACTTC | CASSEGFAPNETQYF
. | . | TRBJ1-2 | TRBV5-5 | TGTGCCAGCACTCATGCTTTCTCGCGAAAGACCTATGGCTACACCTTC | CASTHAFSRKTYGYTF
. | . | TRBJ1-3 | TRBV11-1 | TGTGCCAGCAGCCCCACGGAGTCTGGAAACACCATATATTTT | CASSPTESGNTIYF
. | . | TRBJ2-6 | TRBV2 | TGTGCCAGCAGTTTGCTACATTACCCGATACAAAGTCGGGCCAACGTCCTGACTTTC | CASSLLHYPIQSRANVLTF
few | TRBD1 | TRBJ2-7 | TRBV14 | TGTGCCAGCAGACTGACAGGGGACTCCTACGAGCAGTACTTC | CASRLTGDSYEQYF
. | . | TRBJ2-6 | TRBV25-1 | TGTGCCAGCAGTAGTCGAGTAACTGGACAAAGTCGGGCCAACGTCCTGACTTTC | CASSSRVTGQSRANVLTF
hyperexpanded | . | TRBJ1-5 | TRBV10-3 | TGTGCCATCAGTGAGTCCTGGGGAGGGAATCAGCCCCAGCATTTT | CAISESWGGNQPQHF
. | . | TRBJ1-1 | TRBV21-1 | TGTGCCAGCAGGAGAATGCTAGGCTACACAATTCGCACTGAAGCTTTCTTT | CASRRMLGYTIRTEAFF